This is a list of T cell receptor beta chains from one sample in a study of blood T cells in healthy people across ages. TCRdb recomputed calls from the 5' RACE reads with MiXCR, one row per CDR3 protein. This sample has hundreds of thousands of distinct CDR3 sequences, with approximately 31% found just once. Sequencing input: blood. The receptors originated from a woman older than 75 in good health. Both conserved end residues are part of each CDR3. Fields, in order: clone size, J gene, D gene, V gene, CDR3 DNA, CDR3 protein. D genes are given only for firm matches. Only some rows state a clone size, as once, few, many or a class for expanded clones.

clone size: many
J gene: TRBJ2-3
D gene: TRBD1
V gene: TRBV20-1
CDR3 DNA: TGCAGTGCTCCGGGACAGGGTCTTGATACGCAGTATTTT
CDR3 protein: CSAPGQGLDTQYF

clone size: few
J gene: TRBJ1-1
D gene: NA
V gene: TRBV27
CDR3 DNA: TGTGCCAGCAGTTTACGGCTGGGGGACACTGAAGCTTTCTTT
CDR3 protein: CASSLRLGDTEAFF

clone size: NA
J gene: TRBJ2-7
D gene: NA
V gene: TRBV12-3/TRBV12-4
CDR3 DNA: TGTGCCAGCAGTTTAGATGCAGGGACGGGCGAGCAGTACTTC
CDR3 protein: CASSLDAGTGEQYF

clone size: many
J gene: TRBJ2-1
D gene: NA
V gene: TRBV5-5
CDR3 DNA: TGTGCCAGCAGCTTGGCCGGGCAGATCTCCTACAATGAGCAGTTCTTC
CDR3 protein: CASSLAGQISYNEQFF

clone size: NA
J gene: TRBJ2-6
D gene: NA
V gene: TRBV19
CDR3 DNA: TGTGCCAGTAGACTCTCTGGGGCCAACGTCCTGACTTTC
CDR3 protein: CASRLSGANVLTF

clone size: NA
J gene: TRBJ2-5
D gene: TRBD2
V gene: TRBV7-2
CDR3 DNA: TGTGCCAGCGGCTTAGTAACACGGGGGGGCCGAGCCCAGTACTTC
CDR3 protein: CASGLVTRGGRAQYF

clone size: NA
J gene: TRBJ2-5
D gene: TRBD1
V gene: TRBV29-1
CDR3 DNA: TGCAGCGTTGAACCACAGGGGCAAGAGACCCAGGACTTC
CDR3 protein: CSVEPQGQETQDF

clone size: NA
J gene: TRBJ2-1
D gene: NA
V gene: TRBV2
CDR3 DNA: TGTGCCAGCAGTGGACTAAATGAGCAGTTCTTC
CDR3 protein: CASSGLNEQFF

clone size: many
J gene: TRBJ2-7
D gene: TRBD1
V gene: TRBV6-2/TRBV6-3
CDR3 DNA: TGTGCCAGCAGAATTACAGGGGGCGCGAGGGCCGAGCAGTACTTC
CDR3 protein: CASRITGGARAEQYF

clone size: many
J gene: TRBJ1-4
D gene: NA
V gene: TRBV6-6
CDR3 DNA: TGTGCCAGCAGTTACATCGTAGGCTCAACTAATGAAAAACTGTTTTTT
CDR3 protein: CASSYIVGSTNEKLFF

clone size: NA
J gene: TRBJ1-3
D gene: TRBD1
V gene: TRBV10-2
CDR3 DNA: TGCGCCAGCAGTGACCCGACAGGGCCCTCTGGAAACACCATATATTTT
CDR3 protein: CASSDPTGPSGNTIYF

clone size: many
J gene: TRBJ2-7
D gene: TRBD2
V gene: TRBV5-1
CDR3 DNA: TGCGCCAGCAGCCCCGCCGGGAGGGGAGCCTACGAGCAGTACTTC
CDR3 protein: CASSPAGRGAYEQYF

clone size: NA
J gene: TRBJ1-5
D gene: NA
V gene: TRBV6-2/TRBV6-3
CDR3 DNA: TGTGCCAGCAGTTCTCACGGACAGACTCCTACATCGCCCCAGCATTTT
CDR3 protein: CASSSHGQTPTSPQHF

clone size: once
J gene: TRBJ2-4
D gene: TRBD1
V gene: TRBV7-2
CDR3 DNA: TGTGCCAGCAGCTCTCCCGGACAGGGGAACATTCAGTACTTC
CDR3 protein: CASSSPGQGNIQYF

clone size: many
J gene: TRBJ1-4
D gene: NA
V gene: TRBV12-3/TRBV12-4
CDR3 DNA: TGTGCCAGCAGACCGACAGGCCGTAATGAAAAACTGTTTTTT
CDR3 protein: CASRPTGRNEKLFF

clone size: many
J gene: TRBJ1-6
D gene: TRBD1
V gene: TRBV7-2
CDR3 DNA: TGTGCCAGCAGCTTAGTAGTATCTGGGACAGGGATTTCACCCCTCCACTTT
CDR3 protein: CASSLVVSGTGISPLHF

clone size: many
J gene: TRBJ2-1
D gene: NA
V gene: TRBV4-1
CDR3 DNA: TGCGCCAGCAGCCAAGATCGGACACCTAGCCAGTTCTTC
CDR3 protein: CASSQDRTPSQFF

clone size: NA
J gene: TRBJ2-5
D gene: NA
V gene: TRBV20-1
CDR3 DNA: TGCAGTGCTAGAAGGTCGGGAGAGCAGTACTTC
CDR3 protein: CSARRSGEQYF

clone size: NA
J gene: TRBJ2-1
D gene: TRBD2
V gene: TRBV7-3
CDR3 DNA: TGTTCCAGCAGCTTAGTCTCTGCGGGGGGGCCCGGGGATGAGCAGTTCTTC
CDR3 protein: CSSSLVSAGGPGDEQFF

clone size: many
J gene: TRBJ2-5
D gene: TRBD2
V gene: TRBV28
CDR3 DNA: TGTGCCAGCAGTTTAACTAGCGGAATACAAGAGACCCAGTACTTC
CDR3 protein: CASSLTSGIQETQYF

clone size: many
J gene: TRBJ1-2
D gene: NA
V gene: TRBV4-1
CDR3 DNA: TGCGCCAGCAGCCAAGCCGGGAGCAGGCCCGATGGCTACACCTTC
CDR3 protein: CASSQAGSRPDGYTF

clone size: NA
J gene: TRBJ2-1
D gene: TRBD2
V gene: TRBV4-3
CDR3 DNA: TGCGCCAGCAGTCTAGTGACTAGCGGGGGGGCCCCTGAGCAGTTCTTC
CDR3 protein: CASSLVTSGGAPEQFF

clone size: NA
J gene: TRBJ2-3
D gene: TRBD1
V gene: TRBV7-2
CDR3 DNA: TGTGCCAGCAGCCCGGACAGGGGACCCTATACGCAGTATTTT
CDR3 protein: CASSPDRGPYTQYF